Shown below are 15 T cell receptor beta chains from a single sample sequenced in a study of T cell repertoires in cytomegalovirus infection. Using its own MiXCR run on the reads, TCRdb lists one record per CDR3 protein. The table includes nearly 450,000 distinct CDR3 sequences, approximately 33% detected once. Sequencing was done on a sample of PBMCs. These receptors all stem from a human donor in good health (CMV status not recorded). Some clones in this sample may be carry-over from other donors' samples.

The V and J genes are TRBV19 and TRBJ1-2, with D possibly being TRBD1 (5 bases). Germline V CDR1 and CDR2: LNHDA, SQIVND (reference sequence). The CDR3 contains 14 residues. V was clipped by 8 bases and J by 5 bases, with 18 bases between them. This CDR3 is CASRSDSLRYGYTF. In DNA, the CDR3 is TGTGCCAGTCGATCTGACAGTTTAAGATATGGCTACACCTTC.

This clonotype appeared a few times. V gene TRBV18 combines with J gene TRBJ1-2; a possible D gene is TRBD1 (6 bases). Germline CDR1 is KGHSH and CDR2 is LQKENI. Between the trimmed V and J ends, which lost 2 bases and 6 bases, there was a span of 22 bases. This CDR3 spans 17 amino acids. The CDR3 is CASSPNSGTPLGNGYTF. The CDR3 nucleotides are TGTGCCAGCTCACCAAACTCCGGGACACCTCTGGGGAATGGCTACACCTTC.

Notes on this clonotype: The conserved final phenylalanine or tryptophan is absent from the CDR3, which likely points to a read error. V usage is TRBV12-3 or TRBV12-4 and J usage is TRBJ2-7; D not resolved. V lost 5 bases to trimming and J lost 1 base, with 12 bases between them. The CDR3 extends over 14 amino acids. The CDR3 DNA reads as TGTGCCAGCAGTGCCTCCCAGGTTTCCTACGAGCAGTACTTA. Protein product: CASSASQVSYEQYL.

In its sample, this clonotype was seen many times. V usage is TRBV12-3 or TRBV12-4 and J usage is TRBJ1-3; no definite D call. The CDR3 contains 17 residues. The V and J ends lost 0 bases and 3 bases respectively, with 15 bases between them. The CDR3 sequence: CASSLARGSEIGNTIYF. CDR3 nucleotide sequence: TGTGCCAGCAGTTTAGCGAGAGGGTCCGAAATTGGAAACACCATATATTTT.

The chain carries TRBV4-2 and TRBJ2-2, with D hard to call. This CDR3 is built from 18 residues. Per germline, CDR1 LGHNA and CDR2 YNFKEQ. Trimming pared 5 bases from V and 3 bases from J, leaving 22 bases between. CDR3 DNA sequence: TGTGCCAGCAGCGCACTGACCAAGACGGTTTGGGACACCGGGGAGCTGTTTTTT. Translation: CASSALTKTVWDTGELFF.

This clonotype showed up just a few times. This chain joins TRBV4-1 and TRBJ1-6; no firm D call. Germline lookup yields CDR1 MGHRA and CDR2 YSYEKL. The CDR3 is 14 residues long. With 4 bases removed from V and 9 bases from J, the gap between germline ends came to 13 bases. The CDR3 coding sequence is TGCGCCAGCAGCCCAACGTTCGGGATTTCACCCCTCCACTTT. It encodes CASSPTFGISPLHF.

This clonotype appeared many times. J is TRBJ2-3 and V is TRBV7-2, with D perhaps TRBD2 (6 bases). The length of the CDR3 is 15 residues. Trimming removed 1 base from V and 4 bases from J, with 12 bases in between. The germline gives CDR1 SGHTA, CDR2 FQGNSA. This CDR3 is CASSLGGGAPDTQYF. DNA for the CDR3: TGTGCCAGCAGCTTAGGAGGCGGGGCCCCAGATACGCAGTATTTT.

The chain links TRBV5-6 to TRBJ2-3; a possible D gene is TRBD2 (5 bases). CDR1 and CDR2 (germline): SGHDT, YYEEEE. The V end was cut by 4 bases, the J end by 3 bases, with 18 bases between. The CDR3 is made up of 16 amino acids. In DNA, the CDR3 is TGTGCCAGCAGCGCCCTAAGGCTAGCAGTAACAGATACGCAGTATTTT. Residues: CASSALRLAVTDTQYF.

Here the CDR3 reads CSARSSTDTQYF. The CDR3, as DNA: TGCAGTGCTAGGTCAAGCACAGATACGCAGTATTTT. The chain links TRBV20-1 to TRBJ2-3, with no clear D. The V gene's germline CDR1 is DFQATT and CDR2 SNEGSKA (reference sequence). Trimming shortened V by 3 bases and J by 0 bases, and 4 bases separated the two germline ends. This CDR3 contains 12 residues.

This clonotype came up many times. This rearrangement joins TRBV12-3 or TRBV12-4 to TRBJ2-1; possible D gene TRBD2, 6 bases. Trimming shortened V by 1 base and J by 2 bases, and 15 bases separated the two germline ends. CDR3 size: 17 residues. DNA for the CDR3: TGTGCCAGCAGTTTAGAGATGGCGGGGAAACCCTACAATGAGCAGTTCTTC. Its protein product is CASSLEMAGKPYNEQFF.

Written as DNA, the CDR3 is TGTGCCACCAGTGAAGACTATGAGCAGTTCTTC. This gives the protein CATSEDYEQFF. The chain links TRBV24-1 to TRBJ2-1; unclear D gene. The V end was cut by 4 bases, the J end by 8 bases, with 5 bases between. The CDR3 extends over 11 amino acids. Per the germline V gene, CDR1 is KGHDR and CDR2 is SFDVKD.

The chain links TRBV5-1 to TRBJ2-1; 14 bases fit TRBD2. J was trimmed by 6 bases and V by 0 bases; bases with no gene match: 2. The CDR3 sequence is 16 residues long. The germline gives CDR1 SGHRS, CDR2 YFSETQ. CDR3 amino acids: CASSLAGTSGGNEQFF. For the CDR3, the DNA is TGCGCCAGCAGCTTGGCCGGGACTAGCGGGGGCAATGAGCAGTTCTTC.

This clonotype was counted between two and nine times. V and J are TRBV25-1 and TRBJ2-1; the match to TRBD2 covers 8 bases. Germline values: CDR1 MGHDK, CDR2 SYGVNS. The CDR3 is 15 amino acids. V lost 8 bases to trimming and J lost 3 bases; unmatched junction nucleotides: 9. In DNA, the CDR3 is TGTGCCAGCGCCCGGGCGGGGGGTCGCTACAATGAGCAGTTCTTC. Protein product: CASARAGGRYNEQFF.

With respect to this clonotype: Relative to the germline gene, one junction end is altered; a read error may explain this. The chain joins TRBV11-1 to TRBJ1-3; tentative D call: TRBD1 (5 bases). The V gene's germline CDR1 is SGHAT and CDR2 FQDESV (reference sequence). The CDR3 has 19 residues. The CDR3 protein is CASSLALGQLSGSGNPIYF. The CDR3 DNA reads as TGTGCCAGCAGCTTAGCGTTGGGGCAGTTATCAGGCTCTGGAAACCCCATATATTTT.

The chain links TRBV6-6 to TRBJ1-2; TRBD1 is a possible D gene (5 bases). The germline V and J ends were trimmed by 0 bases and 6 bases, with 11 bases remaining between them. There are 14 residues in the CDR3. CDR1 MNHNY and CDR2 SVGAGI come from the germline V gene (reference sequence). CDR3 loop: CASSYSGRGDGYTF. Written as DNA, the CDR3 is TGTGCCAGCAGTTACTCGGGGAGGGGCGATGGCTACACCTTC.